Sequencing of this T cell receptor (beta chain) was carried out in a study of T cells after yellow fever vaccination. Study in general: Fractions containing few cells were prepared with SMART-Seq v4 Ultra Low Input.

This clonotype has a handful of counts. The antigen remains unidentified. TCRdb processed the 5' RACE reads anew with MiXCR; each CDR3 protein has one entry. The top ten hold over 11% of the sample, which has about 550,000 distinct CDR3 sequences, about 19% seen once. Findings and limits, study-wide: Clonotypes appearing in both CD4 and CD8 compartments existed, and their share was small. The study re-detected most primary-vaccination clones after the booster (roughly 96% CD4, around 89% CD8).

This CDR3 is 15 amino acids long. The V end lost 6 bases, the J end lost 3 bases, and 14 bases lay between the germline ends. Germline V gene data show CDR1 as MNHNS and CDR2 as SASEGT. This clonotype was obtained from a man in his thirties or forties who received the YFV17D yellow fever vaccine. The rearrangement links TRBV6-1 to TRBJ2-2; D may be TRBD1 (5 bases). Sequenced material: PBMCs, taken 15 days after the yellow fever booster vaccination. The CDR3: CASRRTTPHTGELFF. DNA of the CDR3: TGTGCCAGCAGAAGGACAACCCCGCACACCGGGGAGCTGTTTTTT.